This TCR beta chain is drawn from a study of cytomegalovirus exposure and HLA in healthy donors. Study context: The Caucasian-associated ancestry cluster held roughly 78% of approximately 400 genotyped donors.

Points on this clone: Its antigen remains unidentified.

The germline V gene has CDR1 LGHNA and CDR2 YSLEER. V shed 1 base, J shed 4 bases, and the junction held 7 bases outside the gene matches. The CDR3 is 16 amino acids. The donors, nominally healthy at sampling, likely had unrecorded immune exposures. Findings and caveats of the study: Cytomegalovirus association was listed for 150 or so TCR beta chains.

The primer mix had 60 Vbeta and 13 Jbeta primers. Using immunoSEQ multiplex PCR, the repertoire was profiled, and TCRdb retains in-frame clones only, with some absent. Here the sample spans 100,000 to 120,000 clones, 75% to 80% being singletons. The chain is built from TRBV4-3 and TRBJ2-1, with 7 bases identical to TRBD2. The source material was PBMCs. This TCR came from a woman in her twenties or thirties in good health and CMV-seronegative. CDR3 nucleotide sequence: TGCGCCAGCAGCCAAGCCCGGGGACTACTATACAATGAGCAGTTCTTC. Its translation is CASSQARGLLYNEQFF.